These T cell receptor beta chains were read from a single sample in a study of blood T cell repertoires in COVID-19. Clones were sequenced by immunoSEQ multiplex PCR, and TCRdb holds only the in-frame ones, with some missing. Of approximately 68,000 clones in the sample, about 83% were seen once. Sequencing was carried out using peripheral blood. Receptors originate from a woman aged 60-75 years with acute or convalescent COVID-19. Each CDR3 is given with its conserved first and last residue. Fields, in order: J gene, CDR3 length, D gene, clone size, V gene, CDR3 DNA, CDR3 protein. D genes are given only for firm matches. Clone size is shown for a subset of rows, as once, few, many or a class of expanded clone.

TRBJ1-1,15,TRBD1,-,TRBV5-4,TGTGCCAGCAGCTTGGCACAGGGGCTCAGCACTGAAGCTTTCTTT,CASSLAQGLSTEAFF
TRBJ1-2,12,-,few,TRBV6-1,TGTGCCAGCAGTGAATTTGGAGGCGGCTACACCTTC,CASSEFGGGYTF
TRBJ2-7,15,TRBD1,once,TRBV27,TGTGCCAGCCAGCCCTCTCGGACAGGGACCAACGAGCAGTACTTC,CASQPSRTGTNEQYF
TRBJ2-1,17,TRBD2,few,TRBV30,TGTGCCTGGAGTTGGGCGGGGGACTACTACTCCTACAATGAGCAGTTCTTC,CAWSWAGDYYSYNEQFF
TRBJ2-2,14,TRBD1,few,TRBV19,TGTGCCAGTAGTTCCGACAGGGCCACCGGGGAGCTGTTTTTT,CASSSDRATGELFF
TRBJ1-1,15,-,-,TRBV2,TGTGCCAGCAGTGAATGGAGGCAGGCGAACACTGAAGCTTTCTTT,CASSEWRQANTEAFF
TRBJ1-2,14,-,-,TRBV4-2,TGTGCCAGCAGCCAAGACGGCGCCGGGTATGGCTACACCTTC,CASSQDGAGYGYTF
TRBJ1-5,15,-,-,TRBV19,TGTGCCAGTAAGACCTGGCAGGGCGACAACCAGCCCCAGCATTTT,CASKTWQGDNQPQHF
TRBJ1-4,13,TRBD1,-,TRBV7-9,TGTGCCAGCAGCTTAGGACAGGGAGAAAAACTGTTTTTT,CASSLGQGEKLFF
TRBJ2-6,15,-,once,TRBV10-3,TGTGCCATCAGTGTGATACAAAGTCGGGCCAACGTCCTGACTTTC,CAISVIQSRANVLTF
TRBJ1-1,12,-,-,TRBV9,TGTGCCAGCAGCTCGCAGGGGATTGAAGCTTTCTTT,CASSSQGIEAFF
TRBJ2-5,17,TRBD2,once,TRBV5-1,TGCGCCAGCAGCTTGGGCGGGCAGCGGGGGGAGCAAGAGACCCAGTACTTC,CASSLGGQRGEQETQYF
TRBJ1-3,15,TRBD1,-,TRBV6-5,TGTGCCAGCAGTAATCCGGGACAGCAAGGAAACACCATATATTTT,CASSNPGQQGNTIYF
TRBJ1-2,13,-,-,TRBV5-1,TGCGCCAGCAGCTTGGCCGGTTCCTATGGCTACACCTTC,CASSLAGSYGYTF
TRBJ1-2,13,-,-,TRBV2,TGTGCCAGTACACCGGAGGTTGGCTATGGCTACACCTTC,CASTPEVGYGYTF
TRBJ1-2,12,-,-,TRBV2,TGTGCCAGCAGCACCGACAGAACTGGCTACACCTTC,CASSTDRTGYTF
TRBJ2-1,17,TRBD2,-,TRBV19,TGTGCCAGTAGTGTACTAGCGGGGGGGCCTAGCTCCAATGAGCAGTTCTTC,CASSVLAGGPSSNEQFF
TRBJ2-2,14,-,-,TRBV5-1,TGCGCCAGCAGGAGGGGCAGGGAGGTCGGGGAGCTGTTTTTT,CASRRGREVGELFF
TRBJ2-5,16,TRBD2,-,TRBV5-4,TGTGCCAGCAGCCCGGTTGGACGGGGGGGCTACGAGACCCAGTACTTC,CASSPVGRGGYETQYF
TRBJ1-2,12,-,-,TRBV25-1,TGTGCCAGCAGGGGGGGTCACTATGGCTACACCTTC,CASRGGHYGYTF
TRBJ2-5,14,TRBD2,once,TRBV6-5,TGTGCCAGCAGTTACGGGACTAGCGTAGAGACCCAGTACTTC,CASSYGTSVETQYF
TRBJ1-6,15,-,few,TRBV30,TGTGCCTGGAGGGTCGGGGGACCTTTCGATTCACCCCTCCACTTT,CAWRVGGPFDSPLHF
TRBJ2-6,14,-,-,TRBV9,TGTGCCAGCAGCCCCAGCTCTGGGGCCAACGTCCTGACTTTC,CASSPSSGANVLTF
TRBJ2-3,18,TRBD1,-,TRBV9,TGTGCCAGCAGCGTAGGATATAGGGGACAGGGGGGAAGGGATACGCAGTATTTT,CASSVGYRGQGGRDTQYF
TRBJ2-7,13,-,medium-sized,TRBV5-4,TGTGCCAGCAGCTTAAACACCCCCTACGAGCAGTACTTC,CASSLNTPYEQYF
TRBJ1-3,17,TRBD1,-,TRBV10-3,TGTGCCATCAGTGACAGACAGGGTCCGTCCCCTGGAAACACCATATATTTT,CAISDRQGPSPGNTIYF